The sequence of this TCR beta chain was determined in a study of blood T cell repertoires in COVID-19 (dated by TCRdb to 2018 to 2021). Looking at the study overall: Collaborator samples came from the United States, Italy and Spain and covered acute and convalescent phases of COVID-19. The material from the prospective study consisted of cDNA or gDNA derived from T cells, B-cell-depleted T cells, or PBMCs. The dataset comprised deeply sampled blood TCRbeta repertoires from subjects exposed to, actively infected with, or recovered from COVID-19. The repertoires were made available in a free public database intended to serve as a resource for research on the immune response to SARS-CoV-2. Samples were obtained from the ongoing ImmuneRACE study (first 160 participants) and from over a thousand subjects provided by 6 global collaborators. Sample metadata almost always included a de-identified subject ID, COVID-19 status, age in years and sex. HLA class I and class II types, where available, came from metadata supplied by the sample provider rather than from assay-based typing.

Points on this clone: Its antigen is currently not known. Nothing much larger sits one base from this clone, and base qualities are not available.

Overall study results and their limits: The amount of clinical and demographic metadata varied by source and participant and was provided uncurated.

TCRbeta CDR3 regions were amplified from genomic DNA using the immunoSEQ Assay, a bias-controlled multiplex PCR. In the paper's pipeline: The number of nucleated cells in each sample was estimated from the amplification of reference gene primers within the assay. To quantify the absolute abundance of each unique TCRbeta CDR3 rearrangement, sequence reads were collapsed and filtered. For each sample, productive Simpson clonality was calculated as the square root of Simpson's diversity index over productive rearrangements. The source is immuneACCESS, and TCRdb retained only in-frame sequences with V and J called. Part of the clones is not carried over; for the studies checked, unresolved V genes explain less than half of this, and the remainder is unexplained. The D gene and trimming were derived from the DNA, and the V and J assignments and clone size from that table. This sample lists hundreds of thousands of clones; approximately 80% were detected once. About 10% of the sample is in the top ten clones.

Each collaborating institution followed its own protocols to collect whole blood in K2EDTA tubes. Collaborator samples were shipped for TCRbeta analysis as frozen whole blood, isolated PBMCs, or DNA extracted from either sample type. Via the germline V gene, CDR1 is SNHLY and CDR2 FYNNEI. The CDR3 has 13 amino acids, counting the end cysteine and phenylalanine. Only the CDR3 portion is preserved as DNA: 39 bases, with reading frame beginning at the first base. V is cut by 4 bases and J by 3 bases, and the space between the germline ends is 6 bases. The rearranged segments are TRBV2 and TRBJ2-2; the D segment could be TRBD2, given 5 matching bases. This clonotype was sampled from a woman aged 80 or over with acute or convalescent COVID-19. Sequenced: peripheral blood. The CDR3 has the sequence CASSVEDTGELFF. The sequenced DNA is TGTGCCAGCAGTGTGGAGGACACCGGGGAGCTGTTTTTT. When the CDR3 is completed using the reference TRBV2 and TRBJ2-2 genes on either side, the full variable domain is EPEVTQTPSHQVTQMGQEVILRCVPISNHLYFYWYRQILGQKVEFLVSFYNNEISEKSEIFDDQFSVERPDGSNFTLKIRSTKLEDSAMYFCASSVEDTGELFFGEGSRLTVL.